The TCR beta chain under discussion was sequenced for a study of blood T cells in healthy people across ages. Overall study results and limits: Since the PBMCs were unsorted, naive and antigen-experienced cells could not be conclusively compared.

About this clonotype itself: Antigen unknown.

A second PCR, run for about 7 to 11 cycles, used a sample-barcoded 5' primer plus a J-beta primer mix. Every sample returned 2.5 million or more CDR3-containing paired-end reads. MiXCR, applied by TCRdb to the 5' RACE reads, yields one record per CDR3 protein. This sample has roughly 730,000 distinct CDR3 sequences, with 56% found just once. V was trimmed by 1 base and J by 2 bases, leaving 14 bases between them. CDR3 size: 16 residues. The germline V gene encodes CDR1 MGHRA and CDR2 YSYEKL. Every donor contributed roughly 10 milliliters of peripheral blood by blood draw. Each sample provided at least 6 micrograms of extracted total RNA.

The TCR sequence derives from a man aged 35-49 years in good health. The chain has TRBV4-1 and TRBJ2-5; possibly TRBD1 for D (6 bases). The specimen was blood. The CDR3 nucleotides read TGCGCCAGCAGCCAAGTGTTTTACAGGGCTCAAGAGACCCAGTACTTC. The encoded protein is CASSQVFYRAQETQYF.